This TCR beta chain derives from a study of human T cells and chemical hapten exposure. Regarding the study as a whole: No change in TCRs above 1 in 1000 frequency was produced by DPC sensitization.

Time point given: pre-sensitization, week 0. The treatment here: therapeutic diphenylcyclopropenone sensitization with weekly scalp DPC. The sample holds many counts of this clonotype. What it recognizes is unknown. MiXCR, applied by TCRdb to the RACE reads, yields one record per CDR3 protein. The table lists 350,000 to 400,000 distinct CDR3 sequences, 5.1% of them singletons, with roughly 2.6% in the top ten. The CDR3 sequence is 16 residues long. Per germline, CDR1 MNHNS and CDR2 SASEGT. With 8 bases removed from V and 6 bases from J, the gap between germline ends came to 22 bases. V usage is TRBV6-1 and J usage is TRBJ2-2; D possibly matches TRBD1 or TRBD2 (7 bases each). The origin of this receptor is a woman in her fifties or sixties with alopecia areata. Some clones in this sample may be carry-over from other donors' samples. The sequencing used whole blood, collected in connection with sensitization to the hapten diphenylcyclopropenone (DPC). CDR3 amino acids: CASGGGTELMAGELFF. The DNA for the CDR3 is TGTGCCAGCGGGGGGGGGACAGAGCTGATGGCCGGGGAGCTGTTTTTT.